This TCR beta chain emerged from a study of monozygotic twins with inflammatory bowel disease. General study results and limits: Clonotype sharing was lower in IBD patients than healthy twins, most markedly with disease activity. Against healthy co-twins, IBD patients had lower TCRbeta diversity (measured by inverse Simpson).

Investigators made cDNA in eight separate reactions per sample. Template-switch reactions added UMIs with a 6-nucleotide sample barcode. Using the 5' RACE reads, TCRdb records one entry per CDR3 protein without DNA. This listing includes a few hundred thousand distinct CDR3 sequences. The CDR3 consists of 17 residues. Turning to this clonotype: What it binds is not known.

This TCR was sampled from a human donor with ulcerative colitis or Crohn's disease, or a healthy co-twin of an affected twin (not recorded which). Input material: blood. The chain carries TRBV12-3 or TRBV12-4 and TRBJ2-2; the D call from TCRdb, TRBD1, cannot be confirmed without DNA. The CDR3 region is CASSLGLGQGYTGELFF.